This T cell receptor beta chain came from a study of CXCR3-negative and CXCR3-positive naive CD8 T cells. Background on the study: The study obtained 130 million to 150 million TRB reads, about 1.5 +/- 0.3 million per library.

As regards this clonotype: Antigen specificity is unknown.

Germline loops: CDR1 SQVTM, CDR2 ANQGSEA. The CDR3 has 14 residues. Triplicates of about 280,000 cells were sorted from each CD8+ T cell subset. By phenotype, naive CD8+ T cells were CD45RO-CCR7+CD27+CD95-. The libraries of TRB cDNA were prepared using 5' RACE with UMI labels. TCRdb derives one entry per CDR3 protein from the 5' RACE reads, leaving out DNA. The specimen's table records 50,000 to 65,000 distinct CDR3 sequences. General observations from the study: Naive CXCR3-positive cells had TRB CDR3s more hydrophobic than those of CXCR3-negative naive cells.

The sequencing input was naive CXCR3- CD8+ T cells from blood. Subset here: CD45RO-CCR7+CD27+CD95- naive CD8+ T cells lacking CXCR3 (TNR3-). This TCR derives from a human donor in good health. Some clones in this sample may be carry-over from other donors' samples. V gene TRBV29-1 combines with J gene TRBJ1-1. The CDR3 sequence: CSVREGGRHTEAFF.